This TCR beta chain derives from a study of blood T cell repertoires in COVID-19. About the study: Material from acute and convalescent COVID-19 was sourced from the United States, Italy and Spain.

J gave up 4 bases and V 0 bases, and 19 bases lay outside the gene matches. The CDR3 has 22 residues. Germline-derived CDR1 and CDR2 are ENHRY and SYGVKD. In the authors' methods: Amplification with reference gene primers provided the estimates of nucleated cell counts. TCRdb's copy holds only in-frame clones and misses some; the assay was immunoSEQ multiplex PCR. The V and J calls and clone size come from that table; D and trimming were worked out from the DNA. The table records hundreds of thousands of clones, 70% to 90% of them present only once. The cohort comprised adults aged about 18 to 100 years residing in under 30 US areas. Donors of Cohort 3 who recovered were those that had two negative PCRs, clearance, or symptom resolution.

The sequenced material came from PBMCs or T cells enriched from blood (not recorded which). J is TRBJ1-3 and V is TRBV10-3; 12 bases are shared with TRBD1. This receptor was taken from a man aged 40-55 years who had recovered from COVID-19. In DNA, the CDR3 is TGTGCCATCAGTGAGTCTCCGTTTTATCGGGGACAGGGGGCAAAATCGGGAAACACCATATATTTT. Translated: CAISESPFYRGQGAKSGNTIYF.